This T cell receptor beta chain was sequenced for a study of T cell repertoires in cytomegalovirus infection. Background on the study: A matching HLA type, together with CMV infection, was signaled by public TCR beta signatures. Overall study findings and caveats: There were carriers of CMV plus the relevant HLA, and cumulative public TCR beta family frequency identified them. The study found HLA-C-restricted CMV-specific TCR beta clonotypes dominating the ex vivo response.

MiXCR, applied by TCRdb to the reads, yields one record per CDR3 protein. The table records around 300,000 distinct CDR3 sequences, 9.5% of them present only once. A note on this clonotype: Its target is not known.

Germline lookup yields CDR1 MDHEN and CDR2 SYDVKM. This CDR3 spans 13 amino acids. Trimming left V 7 bases short and J 4 bases short, with 10 bases between. The genes are TRBV28 and TRBJ2-2; no clear D gene. Sequencing used PBMCs. The clonotype was recovered from a human donor in good health (CMV status not recorded). Some clones in this sample may be carry-over from other donors' samples. The CDR3 nucleotides read TGTGCCAGCACCCTAGAAGCCACCGGGGAGCTGTTTTTT. As protein: CASTLEATGELFF.